This T cell receptor beta chain was sequenced during a study of T cells in Graves' hyperthyroidism and ophthalmopathy. Study-level points and caveats: It was a median approximately 6.9 months before onset that the model predicted ophthalmopathy. In the blood, most expanded thyroid clonotypes above 0.001 appeared as well.

It was RNA transcripts that yielded the amplified TCR beta CDR3 regions. HTBI primers drove first-round RT-PCR of the TCR CDR3. MiXCR was run by TCRdb on the multiplex PCR reads, yielding one entry per CDR3 protein. The table includes 300,000 to 450,000 distinct CDR3 sequences, 14% detected once. This clonotype was observed many times. The antigen is unknown. Trimming removed 5 bases from V and 9 bases from J, with 11 bases in between. The germline V gene encodes CDR1 SGHTA and CDR2 FQGNSA. The CDR3 runs 12 residues. The sample taken for sequencing was blood. The receptor was isolated from a woman under 40 with Graves' ophthalmopathy. The chain couples TRBV7-2 to TRBJ1-5; D not certain. The CDR3, as DNA: TGTGCCAGCAGCGACGCCCTGGGGCCCCAGCATTTT. Its protein product is CASSDALGPQHF.